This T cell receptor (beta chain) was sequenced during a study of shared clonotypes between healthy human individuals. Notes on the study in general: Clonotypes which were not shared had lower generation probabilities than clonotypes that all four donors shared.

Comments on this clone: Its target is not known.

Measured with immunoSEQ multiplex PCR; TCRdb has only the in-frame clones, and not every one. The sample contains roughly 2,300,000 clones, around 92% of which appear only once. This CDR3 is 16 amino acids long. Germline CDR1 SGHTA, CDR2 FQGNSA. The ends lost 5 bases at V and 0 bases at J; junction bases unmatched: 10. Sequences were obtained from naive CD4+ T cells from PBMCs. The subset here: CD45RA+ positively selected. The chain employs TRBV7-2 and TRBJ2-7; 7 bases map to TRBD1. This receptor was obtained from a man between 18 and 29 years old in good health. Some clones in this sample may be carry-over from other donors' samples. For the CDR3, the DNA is TGTGCCAGCAGCCCATACCGGGACAGAATCTCCTACGAGCAGTACTTC. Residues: CASSPYRDRISYEQYF. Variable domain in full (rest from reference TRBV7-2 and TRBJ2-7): GAGVSQSPSNKVTEKGKDVELRCDPISGHTALYWYRQSLGQGLEFLIYFQGNSAPDKSGLPSDRFSAERTGGSVSTLTIQRTQQEDSAVYLCASSPYRDRISYEQYFGPGTRLTVT.